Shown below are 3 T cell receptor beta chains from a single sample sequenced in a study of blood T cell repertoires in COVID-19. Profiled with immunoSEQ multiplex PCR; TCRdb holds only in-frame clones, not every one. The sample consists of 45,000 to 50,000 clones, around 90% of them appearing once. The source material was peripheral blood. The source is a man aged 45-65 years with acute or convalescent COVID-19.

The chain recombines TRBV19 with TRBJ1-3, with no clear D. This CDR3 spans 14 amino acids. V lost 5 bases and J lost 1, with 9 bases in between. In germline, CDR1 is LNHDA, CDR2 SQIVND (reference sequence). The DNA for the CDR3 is TGTGCCAGTAGTCAACAAGATTCTGGAAACACCATATATTTT. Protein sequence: CASSQQDSGNTIYF.

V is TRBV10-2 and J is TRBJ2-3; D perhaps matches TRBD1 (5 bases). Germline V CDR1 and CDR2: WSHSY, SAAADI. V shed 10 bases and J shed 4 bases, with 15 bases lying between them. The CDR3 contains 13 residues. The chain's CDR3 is CATSRAGPDTQYF. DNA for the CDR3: TGCGCCACCTCCCGCGCAGGGCCAGATACGCAGTATTTT.

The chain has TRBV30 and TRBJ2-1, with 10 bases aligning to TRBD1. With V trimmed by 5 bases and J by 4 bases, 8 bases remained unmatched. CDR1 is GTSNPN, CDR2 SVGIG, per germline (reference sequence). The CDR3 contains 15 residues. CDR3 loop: CAWWGGGQGYNEQFF. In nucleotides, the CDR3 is TGTGCCTGGTGGGGAGGGGGACAGGGGTACAATGAGCAGTTCTTC. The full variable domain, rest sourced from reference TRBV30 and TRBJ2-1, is SQTIHQWPATLVQPVGSPLSLECTVEGTSNPNLYWYRQAAGRGLQLLFYSVGIGQISSEVPQNLSASRPQDRQFILSSKKLLLSDSGFYLCAWWGGGQGYNEQFFGPGTRLTVL.